This T cell receptor beta chain comes out of a study of cytomegalovirus exposure and HLA in healthy donors. PCR was performed using 60 Vbeta and 13 Jbeta primers. Libraries were prepared by immunoSEQ multiplex PCR; TCRdb keeps only in-frame clonotypes and omits some of them. Of about 160,000 clones listed, approximately 73% are singletons. This clone was detected only a few times. What it binds is not known. This CDR3 has 17 amino acids. From germline, CDR1 is MDHEN and CDR2 SYDVKM. The study's findings and limits: It was confirmed in vitro that a few of the CMV-associated chains were specific for CMV antigens. Immune exposure was documented only through CMV serostatus.

While unrecorded immune exposures were likely, the donors were nominally healthy when sampled. Input material: PBMCs. The clonotype comes from a woman aged 18 to 35 in good health and CMV-seronegative. This sequence joins TRBV28 and TRBJ2-5, with 14 nucleotides matching TRBD2. The end of the DNA fits TRBJ2-7 better, so the J call may be wrong. CDR3 bases: TGTGCCAGCAGTTTCACCCGACTAGCGGGGGGGACCTACGAGCAGTACTTC. As protein: CASSFTRLAGGTYEQYF.